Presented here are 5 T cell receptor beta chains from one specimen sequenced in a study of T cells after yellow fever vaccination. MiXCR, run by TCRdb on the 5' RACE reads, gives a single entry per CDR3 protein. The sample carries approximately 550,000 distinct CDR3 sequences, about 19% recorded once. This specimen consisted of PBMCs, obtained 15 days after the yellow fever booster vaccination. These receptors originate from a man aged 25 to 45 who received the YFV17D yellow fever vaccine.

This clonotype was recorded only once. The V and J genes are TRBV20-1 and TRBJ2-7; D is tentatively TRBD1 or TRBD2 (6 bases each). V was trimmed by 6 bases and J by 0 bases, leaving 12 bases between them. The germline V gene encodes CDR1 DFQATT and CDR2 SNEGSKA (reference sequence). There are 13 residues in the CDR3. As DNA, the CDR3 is TGCAGTGCCCCGGGGGCCAGCTCCTACGAGCAGTACTTC. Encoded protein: CSAPGASSYEQYF.

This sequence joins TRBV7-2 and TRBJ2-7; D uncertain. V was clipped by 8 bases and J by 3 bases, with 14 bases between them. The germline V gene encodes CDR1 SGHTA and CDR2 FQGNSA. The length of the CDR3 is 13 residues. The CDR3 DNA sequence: TGTGCCAGCTTCTCCAGCACCTACTACGAGCAGTACTTC. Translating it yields CASFSSTYYEQYF.

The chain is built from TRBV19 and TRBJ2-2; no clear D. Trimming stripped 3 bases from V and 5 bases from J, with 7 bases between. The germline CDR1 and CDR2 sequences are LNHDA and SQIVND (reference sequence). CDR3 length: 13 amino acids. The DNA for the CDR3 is TGTGCCAGTAGTATTCAGCAGACCGGGGAGCTGTTTTTT. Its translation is CASSIQQTGELFF. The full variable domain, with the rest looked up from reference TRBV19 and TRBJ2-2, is DGGITQSPKYLFRKEGQNVTLSCEQNLNHDAMYWYRQDPGQGLRLIYYSQIVNDFQKGDIAEGYSVSREKKESFPLTVTSAQKNPTAFYLCASSIQQTGELFFGEGSRLTVL.

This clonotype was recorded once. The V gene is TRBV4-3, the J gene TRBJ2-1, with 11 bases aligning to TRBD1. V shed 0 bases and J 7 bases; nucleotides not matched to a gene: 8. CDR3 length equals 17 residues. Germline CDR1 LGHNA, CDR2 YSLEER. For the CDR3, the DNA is TGCGCCAGCAGCCAAGATTATTGGGACAGGGGGGGAAATGAGCAGTTCTTC. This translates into CASSQDYWDRGGNEQFF.

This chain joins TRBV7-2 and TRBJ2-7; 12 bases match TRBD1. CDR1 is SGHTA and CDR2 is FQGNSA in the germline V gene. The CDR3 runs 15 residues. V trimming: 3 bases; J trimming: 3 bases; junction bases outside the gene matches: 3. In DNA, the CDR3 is TGTGCCAGCAGCTTGGGGACAGGGGGCTACTACGAGCAGTACTTC. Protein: CASSLGTGGYYEQYF.